The entry below describes one T cell receptor beta chain. Its target is unknown. These data come from a study of T cell responses to AZD1222 COVID-19 vaccine. Notes on the study in general: Sampling that yielded the repertoires occurred only after the peak T cell response. Reports say nearly half of spike-specific TCRs go after unmutated variant regions. The breadth and depth of Spike-specific TCRs increased once two AZD1222 doses had been given. CD4 TCRs covered the whole spike, strongest at regions 160-218 and 743-854.

This CDR3 region has 15 residues. Losses at the gene ends were 5 bases for V and 2 bases for J; bases not matched to a gene: 9. Germline CDR1 reads LNHNV; CDR2 reads YYDKDF (reference sequence). The method was immunoSEQ multiplex PCR; TCRdb's version includes in-frame clones alone and lacks a portion of them. This table has fewer than 150,000 clones, roughly 86% appearing once. The chain carries TRBV15 and TRBJ2-7, with 7 bases aligning to TRBD2. The clonotype originates from an adult who received the AZD1222 COVID-19 vaccine. Sequencing was performed on peripheral blood, taken 28 days after the second AZD1222 dose. CDR3 DNA sequence: TGTGCCACCAGCTACGGACTAGGTGGGACCTACGAGCAGTACTTC. Translating gives CATSYGLGGTYEQYF. Filled out from reference TRBV15 and TRBJ2-7, the complete variable domain reads DAMVIQNPRYQVTQFGKPVTLSCSQTLNHNVMYWYQQKSSQAPKLLFHYYDKDFNNEADTPDNFQSRRPNTSFCFLDIRSPGLGDTAMYLCATSYGLGGTYEQYFGPGTRLTVT.